The entry below describes one T cell receptor beta chain. The antigen it recognizes is unknown. No clone much larger than this one lies a single base away; base qualities are absent. The CDR3 numbers 14 residues from cysteine through phenylalanine. Left in the record is the CDR3 DNA by itself, 42 bases read in frame from the first base. V is cut by 8 bases and J by 5 bases, and the space between the germline ends is 18 bases. CDR1 is given as MDHEN and CDR2 as SYDVKM, both from the germline V gene. This sample stems from a study of cytomegalovirus exposure and HLA in healthy donors (dated by TCRdb to about 2017). About the investigation overall: An earlier analysis of roughly 500 of the donors reported more than 250 Gb of sequence data and roughly 110 million unique TCR beta sequences from some 180 million T cells. Around 300 gigabases of sequencing data and some 85 million unique TCR sequences were included in an early release covering several hundred HLA-typed donors. Of the 398 genotyped donors, approximately 81% were placed in the genetic ancestry cluster associated with self-reported Caucasian donors. The study aimed to test whether signatures of past pathogen exposure could be identified by cataloging public T cell receptors. The T cell repertoires of 670 or so subjects were profiled by immunosequencing and related to cytomegalovirus serostatus. A separate validation cohort of roughly 120 different subjects was used in addition to the roughly 700-subject first cohort. High-throughput TCR immunosequencing, statistical association of individual TCRs with disease status, and machine learning were combined to predict cytomegalovirus infection status. A later analysis re-analyzed previously published TCR beta repertoires from roughly 630 donors and added high-resolution HLA genotyping to study TCR occurrence patterns. Rather than using new phenotypic data, the later analysis identified candidate immune exposures from TCR beta sequences and from how often those sequences occurred across donors. In an earlier analysis of 587 of the donors, high-throughput TCR beta sequencing was used to judge whether each TCR beta V gene segment behaved as functional or pseudogenic. Alongside the repertoire data, information on donor age, sex, ethnicity and CMV serostatus was compiled. A later genetic analysis used genome-wide SNP genotypes for about 65% of the 666 donors, treating that subset as a discovery cohort. Every repertoire in the discovery cohort had been generated on one and the same sequencing platform. Both class I and class II loci were covered by HLA typing, at four-digit resolution. Typing coverage differed by locus: A, B, C, DRB1 and DQB1 were typed in about 629-640 donors, DQA1 in about 560, DPA1 in around 580, and DPB1 in just under 480. Because of strong linkage in the cohort, 5 or 6 DR-DQ haplotypes were treated as single units for association and clustering. Among around 400 genotyped donors of the cohort, an average of approximately 240,000 unique TCR beta nucleotide sequences were sequenced per donor, around 20% of them non-productive. Overall study results and their limits: CMV serostatus was the only immune exposure information available for the cohort. In a later genetic analysis, a missense DCLRE1C variant was associated with V-gene and J-gene trimming of TCR beta chains, and the association was replicated in an independent cohort. Across donors, most TCR sequences were observed very rarely, whereas some public TCRs were present in many individuals. Correlated functional status among segregating V segments might reflect linkage disequilibrium, but an unknown experimental factor could not be ruled out. Because some donors lacked HLA typing at each locus, the association tests relied only on the typed subset. In a later analysis, more than 15,000 TCR beta sequences were associated with specific HLA alleles at a false discovery rate of 0.05. The cohort was sequenced for TCR beta chains only, and without alpha or paired-chain data the features that could be detected were limited. Seventeen rarely observed V segments, including chromosome 9 orphons, were excluded from the earlier analysis of a few hundred of the donors because counts were too low. Some IMGT-functional V segments, including TRBV6-2 and TRBV6-3, could not be distinguished by the 87-base-pair reads and were therefore excluded. A cluster of highly shared sequence variants was judged likely to represent a technical artifact of the sequencing pipeline. Compared with equally common non-associated chains, HLA-associated TCR beta chains in a later analysis were more clonally expanded and had lower generation probabilities. Cytomegalovirus status was reported to be diagnosed by the classifier with high specificity and sensitivity in both the original and validation cohorts. According to the authors, the approach could potentially be generalized to other disease states and immunological phenotypes. Most CMV-associated TCR beta chains appeared to be HLA-restricted in a later analysis, and the HLA associations seemed to be driven largely by CMV exposure. A further reported finding was that TCR beta sequences accurately predicted the HLA-A and HLA-B alleles for most subjects in the first cohort. In a later analysis, the rate of TCR association differed among HLA loci, with DRB1 alleles having the most associated TCRs and HLA-C alleles having the fewest. Broadly in line with IMGT annotations, most TCR beta V segments showed up in productive rearrangements about 90% or about 30% of the time in an earlier analysis of under 700 of the donors. Three of the identified cytomegalovirus-associated TCR beta chains were confirmed in vitro to be specific for cytomegalovirus antigens. Assigning TCR associations to individual alleles was difficult when HLA alleles, especially DR and DQ, strongly co-occurred. Several of the top co-occurrence clusters appeared to be linked to parvovirus B19, influenza, CMV and Epstein-Barr virus, according to a later analysis. In a later genetic analysis, fewer N-insertions in productive TCRs were reported among donors in an Asian-associated ancestry cluster than the roughly 700-donor mean. In the study, about 150 TCR beta chains were listed as associated with cytomegalovirus. Sequencing depth was assumed to be roughly uniform across donors in the presence/absence analyses, though that assumption may not hold.

The library relied on the immunoSEQ multiplex PCR assay. For the multiplex PCR, a mixture combining 60 forward primers for TCR Vbeta segments and 13 reverse primers for TCR Jbeta segments was used. The CDR3 region of rearranged TCR beta genes was amplified from genomic DNA by a multiplex PCR assay. The amplified TCR beta libraries were sequenced on the Illumina HiSeq System as 87-base-pair reads. Concerning the study's data processing: A later analysis tallied 70 million to 100 million unique TCR beta chains across the 666 repertoires, and some 10 million of those chains were shared by two or more donors. A nearest-neighbor algorithm error-corrected the raw reads and collapsed the reads into unique sequences, merging closely related sequences to remove PCR and sequencing errors. CDR3 sequences were aligned to IMGT reference sequences to assign V, D and J gene segments. For a sequence to be retained, a match of at least six nucleotides was required to both a V gene segment and a J gene segment. A rearrangement counted as productive if the CDR3 had no stop codons and remained in frame with V and J, and every other rearrangement counted as non-productive. Following IMGT convention, CDR3 was defined as the stretch from the second conserved V-encoded cysteine to the conserved J-encoded phenylalanine. The earlier analysis of approximately 500 of the donors excluded sequences that lacked an unambiguous match to a single V gene segment. In an earlier analysis of around 590 of the donors, a V segment was called functional when productive rearrangements were above 56.7%, and segregating when the standard deviation between donors exceeded 5%. To diagnose cytomegalovirus status from the catalog of TCR beta chain sequences, a statistical classification framework was built. A later analysis assigned V and J genes by comparing TCR nucleotide sequences with IMGT/GENE-DB human TR gene sequences. Using the TCRdist pipeline, a later analysis assigned CDR3 sequences along with most-parsimonious VDJ recombination scenarios. In a later analysis, each TCR beta chain was defined by its CDR3 amino acid sequence together with its V-gene family, and reads lacking a unique V-gene family were excluded. In a later analysis, 450 to 600 highly shared, low-generation-probability nucleotide sequences were removed to address suspected cross-contamination and a sequencing artifact. In a later analysis, a clonal expansion index for each public chain was calculated from normalized within-repertoire ranks of inferred template counts. In a later analysis, generation probabilities were computed with a VDJ recombination model fitted to out-of-frame rearrangements, and the resulting probabilities were checked against IGoR. A later analysis scored TCR-TCR, TCR-HLA and TCR-CMV co-occurrence with hypergeometric tests, applying a repertoire-size bias correction to TCR pairs. False discovery rates were estimated in a later analysis by permuting HLA or CMV assignments 20 times. In a later analysis, co-occurring TCRs were grouped using DBSCAN, and TCRdist sequence similarity was added for clustering within HLA-allele-positive subsets. For co-occurrence clustering, repertoires with fewer than 30,000 or more than 120,000 public chains were excluded, along with four to six repertoires with anomalous nucleotide sharing. The table comes from immuneACCESS by way of TCRdb, which keeps in-frame sequences with V and J called. Part of the clones is missing from these tables; in studies checked, under half for an unresolved V gene and the rest for unknown reasons. That table furnishes V, J and clone size, whereas the DNA furnished D and trimming. This sample holds 110,000 to 150,000 clones; approximately 80% were observed only once. The biggest ten clones account for nearly 5% of the sample.

The cohort was made up of under 800 healthy bone marrow donors. At the time of sampling, every cohort member was nominally healthy, though immune exposures that went unrecorded were likely present. The donor tested CMV seronegative and was one of the 352 seronegative cohort members. A peripheral blood sample was collected from each donor, and TCR beta sequencing was performed on peripheral blood mononuclear cells. Genomic DNA extraction from the blood cell samples was performed with the Qiagen DNeasy Blood Extraction Kit. The V and J genes are TRBV28 and TRBJ1-2; a weak D assignment points to TRBD1 (5 bases agree). Sequencing was done on a sample of PBMCs. The clonotype comes from a woman aged 45-60 years in good health and CMV-seronegative. In nucleotide form, the sequence is TGTGCCAGCGGGTCTGGGGCGCGGGGTTATGGCTACACCTTC. Translated, it gives CASGSGARGYGYTF.